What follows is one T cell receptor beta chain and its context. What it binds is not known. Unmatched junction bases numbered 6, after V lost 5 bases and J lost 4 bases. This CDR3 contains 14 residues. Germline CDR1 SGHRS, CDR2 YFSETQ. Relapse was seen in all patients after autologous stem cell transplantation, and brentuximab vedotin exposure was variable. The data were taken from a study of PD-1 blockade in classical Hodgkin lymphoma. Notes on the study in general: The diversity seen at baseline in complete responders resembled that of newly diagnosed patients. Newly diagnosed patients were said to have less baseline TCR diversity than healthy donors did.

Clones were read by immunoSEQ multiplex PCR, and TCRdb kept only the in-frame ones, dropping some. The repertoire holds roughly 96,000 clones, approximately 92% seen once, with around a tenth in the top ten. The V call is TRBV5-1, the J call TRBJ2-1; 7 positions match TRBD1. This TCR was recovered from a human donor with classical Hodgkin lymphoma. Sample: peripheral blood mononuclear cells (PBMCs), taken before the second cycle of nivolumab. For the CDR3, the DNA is TGCGCCAGCAGTGCCGGGACAGCTTACAATGAGCAGTTCTTC. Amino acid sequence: CASSAGTAYNEQFF.